This is a list of T cell receptor beta chains from one sample in a study of beta chain bispecific antibodies for T cell cancers. TCRdb independently ran MiXCR on the 5' RACE reads; one entry per CDR3 protein. The data contain about 20,000 distinct CDR3 sequences, approximately 1.9% of them seen just once; the ten biggest clones take up 4.5% to 6.5%. These receptors lack a known antigen. The source was healthy donor T cells cultured with leukemia cells, collected from a culture containing a bispecific antibody targeting TCR Vbeta12. All receptors come from a human donor in good health. Some clones in this sample may be carry-over from other donors' samples. Both conserved end residues are part of each CDR3. A D gene is named only where the DNA matches it firmly. Where a row states a size, it is once, few, many or the class of an expanded clone; other rows omit it.

>TRBJ2-7|TRBV7-6|NA|many
CASSSDPYEQYF
TGTGCCAGCAGCTCGGACCCCTACGAGCAGTACTTC
>TRBJ1-1|TRBV29-1|TRBD1|many
CSVEDPTGMNTEAFF
TGCAGCGTTGAAGACCCGACAGGGATGAACACTGAAGCTTTCTTT
>TRBJ2-3|TRBV7-6|TRBD1|many
CASSAQPGQSTDTQYF
TGTGCCAGCAGCGCACAACCGGGACAGAGCACAGATACGCAGTATTTT
>TRBJ2-1|TRBV6-6|NA|many
CASSYQGNEQFF
TGTGCCAGCAGTTATCAAGGGAATGAGCAGTTCTTC
>TRBJ2-5|TRBV5-1|TRBD2|many
CASRGLAGVNQETQYF
TGCGCCAGCAGAGGACTAGCGGGGGTGAACCAAGAGACCCAGTACTTC
>TRBJ1-5|TRBV2|NA|many
CASSEVEGFGQPQHF
TGTGCCAGCAGTGAAGTTGAGGGATTTGGGCAGCCCCAGCATTTT
>TRBJ2-6|TRBV11-2|NA|many
CASSSPRAQLRSGANVLTF
TGTGCCAGCAGCTCCCCGAGGGCGCAGTTGCGCTCTGGGGCCAACGTCCTGACTTTC
>TRBJ2-3|TRBV5-1|NA|many
CASSLARPRGSDTQYF
TGCGCCAGCAGCTTGGCCCGTCCCCGGGGGTCAGATACGCAGTATTTT
>TRBJ2-3|TRBV28|TRBD2|many
CASRRLAAISDTQYF
TGTGCCAGCCGTCGGCTAGCGGCCATATCAGATACGCAGTATTTT
>TRBJ2-7|TRBV20-1|NA|many
CSARGMRDAYSYEQYF
TGCAGTGCTAGAGGCATGCGGGACGCCTACTCCTACGAGCAGTACTTC
>TRBJ2-7|TRBV6-5|NA|many
CATYSGFTYEQYF
TGTGCCACCTATTCCGGTTTCACGTACGAGCAGTACTTC
>TRBJ2-3|TRBV7-9|NA|many
CASSLRGEDTQYF
TGTGCCAGCAGCTTAAGGGGGGAGGATACGCAGTATTTT
>TRBJ2-7|TRBV19|TRBD2|NA
CASRTGTSGFYEQYF
TGTGCCAGTAGGACCGGGACTAGCGGATTCTACGAGCAGTACTTC
>TRBJ2-7|TRBV9|NA|many
CASSAADGSYEQYF
TGTGCCAGCAGCGCGGCGGACGGCTCCTACGAGCAGTACTTC
>TRBJ2-1|TRBV20-1|NA|many
CSADIRGDEQFF
TGCAGTGCAGACATCAGGGGAGATGAGCAGTTCTTC
>TRBJ1-1|TRBV29-1|NA|many
CSVLTEAFF
TGCAGCGTTCTCACTGAAGCTTTCTTT
>TRBJ1-5|TRBV27|NA|medium-sized
CASSLAGLGPQHF
TGTGCCAGCAGTTTGGCGGGGTTAGGGCCCCAGCATTTT
>TRBJ2-7|TRBV3-1|TRBD2|few
CASSRLSGGGYEQYF
TGTGCCAGCAGCCGATTATCGGGGGGGGGCTACGAGCAGTACTTC
>TRBJ1-5|TRBV12-3/TRBV12-4|NA|many
CASSPGGNQPQHF
TGTGCCAGCAGCCCGGGGGGCAATCAGCCCCAGCATTTT
>TRBJ1-1|TRBV20-1|TRBD1|many
CSAKTGYTEAFF
TGCAGTGCTAAGACAGGGTACACTGAAGCTTTCTTT
>TRBJ2-2|TRBV27|TRBD2|few
CASTAGGGGTGELFF
TGTGCCAGCACCGCGGGGGGGGGAGGGACCGGGGAGCTGTTTTTT
>TRBJ2-1|TRBV25-1|TRBD2|many
CASRGLADYNEQFF
TGTGCCAGCAGGGGACTAGCGGACTACAATGAGCAGTTCTTC
>TRBJ2-2|TRBV28|NA|medium-sized
CASRRKGPAGELFF
TGTGCCAGCCGACGGAAGGGCCCCGCCGGGGAGCTGTTTTTT
>TRBJ2-1|TRBV13|TRBD2|many
CASSPGLAAYNEQFF
TGTGCCAGCAGCCCCGGACTAGCGGCCTACAATGAGCAGTTCTTC
>TRBJ1-3|TRBV12-2|NA|many
CASRSRTGFSGNTIYF
TGTGCAAGTCGCTCGAGGACAGGGTTCTCTGGAAACACCATATATTTT
>TRBJ2-1|TRBV12-3/TRBV12-4|NA|many
CASSRYNEQFF
TGTGCCAGCAGTAGGTACAATGAGCAGTTCTTC
>TRBJ2-3|TRBV7-6|NA|many
CASTQEAGRTDTQYF
TGTGCCAGCACTCAGGAAGCAGGGAGGACAGATACGCAGTATTTT
>TRBJ2-7|TRBV7-9|TRBD2|many
CASIVAGGPSYEQYF
TGTGCCAGCATCGTAGCGGGGGGCCCGTCCTACGAGCAGTACTTC
>TRBJ2-1|TRBV14|NA|many
CASSQGEGPWEQFF
TGTGCCAGCAGCCAAGGCGAGGGCCCGTGGGAGCAGTTCTTC
>TRBJ1-4|TRBV9|NA|many
CASSYAATNEKLFF
TGTGCCAGCAGCTACGCCGCCACAAATGAAAAACTGTTTTTT
>TRBJ1-6|TRBV7-3|NA|many
CASSQDGSNSPLHF
TGTGCCAGCAGCCAGGACGGATCAAATTCACCCCTCCACTTT
>TRBJ1-1|TRBV20-1|NA|many
CRATSGGVGTEAFF
TGCAGGGCTACCTCGGGGGGGGTGGGCACTGAAGCTTTCTTT
>TRBJ2-7|TRBV11-2|TRBD2|many
CASSLTSGDYEQYF
TGTGCCAGCAGCTTAACTAGCGGTGACTACGAGCAGTACTTC